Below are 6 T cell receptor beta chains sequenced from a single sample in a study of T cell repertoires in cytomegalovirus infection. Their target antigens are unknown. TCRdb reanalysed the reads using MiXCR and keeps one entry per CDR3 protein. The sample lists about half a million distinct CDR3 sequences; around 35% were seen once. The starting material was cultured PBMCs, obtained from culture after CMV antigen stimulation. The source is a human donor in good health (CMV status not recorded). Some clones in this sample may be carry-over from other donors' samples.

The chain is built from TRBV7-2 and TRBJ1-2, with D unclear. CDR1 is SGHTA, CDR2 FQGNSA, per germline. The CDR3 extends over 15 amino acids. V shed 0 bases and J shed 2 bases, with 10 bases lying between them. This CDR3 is CASSLAVGSNYGYTF. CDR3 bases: TGTGCCAGCAGCTTAGCGGTTGGCTCAAACTATGGCTACACCTTC.

CDR3 residues: CSASPGGQQETQYF. As DNA, the CDR3 is TGCAGTGCTAGTCCCGGGGGGCAACAAGAGACCCAGTACTTC. The chain uses TRBV20-1 and TRBJ2-5, with D tentatively TRBD2 (7 bases). The CDR3 has 14 amino acids. The V and J ends lost 3 bases and 2 bases respectively, with 13 bases between them. Germline CDR1 reads DFQATT; CDR2 reads SNEGSKA (reference sequence).

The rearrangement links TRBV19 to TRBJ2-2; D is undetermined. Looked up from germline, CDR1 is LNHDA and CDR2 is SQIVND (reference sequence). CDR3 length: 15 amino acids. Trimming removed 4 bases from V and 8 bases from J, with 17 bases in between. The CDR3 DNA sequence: TGTGCCAGTAGTACCGCCAAACGGTTCTCTGGGGAGCTGTTTTTT. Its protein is CASSTAKRFSGELFF.

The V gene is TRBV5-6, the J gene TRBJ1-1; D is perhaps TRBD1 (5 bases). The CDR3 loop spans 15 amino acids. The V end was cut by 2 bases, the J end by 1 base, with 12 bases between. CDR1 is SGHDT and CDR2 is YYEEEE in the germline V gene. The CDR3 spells CASSFLEGSNTEAFF. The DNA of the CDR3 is TGTGCCAGCAGCTTCCTTGAGGGGTCGAACACTGAAGCTTTCTTT. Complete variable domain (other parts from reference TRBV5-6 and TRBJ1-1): DAGVTQSPTHLIKTRGQQVTLRCSPKSGHDTVSWYQQALGQGPQFIFQYYEEEERQRGNFPDRFSGHQFPNYSSELNVNALLLGDSALYLCASSFLEGSNTEAFFGQGTRLTVV.

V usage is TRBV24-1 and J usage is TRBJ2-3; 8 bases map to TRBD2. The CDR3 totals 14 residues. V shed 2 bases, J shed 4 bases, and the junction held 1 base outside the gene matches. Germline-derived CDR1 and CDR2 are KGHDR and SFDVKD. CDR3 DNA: TGTGCCACCAGTGATTCCGGGAGGGCAGATACGCAGTATTTT. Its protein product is CATSDSGRADTQYF.

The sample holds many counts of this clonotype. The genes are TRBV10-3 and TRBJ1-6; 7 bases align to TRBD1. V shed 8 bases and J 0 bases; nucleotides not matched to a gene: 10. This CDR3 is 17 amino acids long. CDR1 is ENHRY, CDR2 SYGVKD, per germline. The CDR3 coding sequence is TGTGCCATCCGGACAGGCCCCACGAGCTCCTATAATTCACCCCTCCACTTT. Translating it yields CAIRTGPTSSYNSPLHF.